A selection of T cell receptor beta chains follows, all from one sample in a study of T cells in Graves' hyperthyroidism and ophthalmopathy. MiXCR, applied by TCRdb to the multiplex PCR reads, yields one record per CDR3 protein. The sample holds 350,000 or so distinct CDR3 sequences; approximately 17% are singletons and the top ten take approximately 35%. The sequencing input was blood. These receptors came from a woman aged 25 to 45 with Graves' hyperthyroidism that later progressed to Graves' ophthalmopathy. Each CDR3 is given with its conserved first and last residue. Each record gives: D gene, V gene, clone size, J gene, CDR3 protein, CDR3 DNA. The D gene is left open where the match is weak. A row's size may be missing; if present it is once, few, many or a size class.

.	TRBV2	few	TRBJ2-6	CASSVSSGANVLTF	TGTGCCAGCAGTGTCAGCTCTGGGGCCAACGTCCTGACTTTC
TRBD2	TRBV19	many	TRBJ2-2	CASSTSGATGELFF	TGTGCCAGTAGTACTAGCGGGGCCACCGGGGAGCTGTTTTTT
TRBD2	TRBV25-1	few	TRBJ2-2	CASGPGGGELFF	TGTGCCAGCGGTCCCGGGGGGGGGGAGCTGTTTTTT
.	TRBV6-1	.	TRBJ1-5	CASSAVGGNQPQHF	TGTGCCAGCAGTGCTGTGGGAGGCAATCAGCCCCAGCATTTT
.	TRBV5-5	many	TRBJ2-6	CASSSDEIVLTF	TGTGCCAGCAGCTCCGACGAAATCGTCCTGACTTTC
.	TRBV14	.	TRBJ1-2	CASSQVAGAYGYTF	TGTGCCAGCAGCCAGGTGGCAGGGGCGTATGGCTACACCTTC
.	TRBV3-1	many	TRBJ1-6	CASSQGGVESSPLHF	TGTGCCAGCAGCCAAGGAGGAGTAGAAAGTTCACCCCTCCACTTT
.	TRBV4-1	few	TRBJ1-1	CASSPSPGGQATEAFF	TGCGCCAGCAGCCCCAGTCCGGGAGGGCAGGCCACTGAAGCTTTCTTT
.	TRBV28	many	TRBJ2-7	CASSSVGKVLSYEQYF	TGTGCCAGCAGTTCAGTGGGAAAGGTCCTTTCCTACGAGCAGTACTTC
.	TRBV29-1	few	TRBJ1-2	CSATTDLDYGYTF	TGCAGCGCCACGACAGATTTGGACTATGGCTACACCTTC
.	TRBV9	.	TRBJ1-4	CASSLKAAANEKLFF	TGCGCCAGCAGCTTGAAGGCGGCAGCTAATGAAAAACTGTTTTTT
TRBD2	TRBV7-9	many	TRBJ2-2	CASSSASGRSTGELFF	TGTGCCAGCAGCTCCGCTAGCGGGAGGAGCACCGGGGAGCTGTTTTTT
TRBD2	TRBV20-1	.	TRBJ2-7	CSARTSGNLYEQYF	TGCAGTGCTAGGACTAGCGGGAACCTCTACGAGCAGTACTTC
.	TRBV2	many	TRBJ2-3	CASSEATEYPDTQYF	TGTGCCAGCAGTGAAGCAACAGAGTATCCAGATACGCAGTATTTT
.	TRBV2	many	TRBJ1-6	CASGRGNNSPLHF	TGTGCCAGCGGTCGGGGGAATAATTCACCCCTCCACTTT
TRBD1	TRBV12-3/TRBV12-4	many	TRBJ2-7	CASSPGTGDLGEQYF	TGTGCCAGCAGCCCCGGGACAGGGGATCTGGGAGAGCAGTACTTC
.	TRBV12-3/TRBV12-4	many	TRBJ2-3	CASSLARTTQYF	TGTGCCAGCAGTTTAGCTCGCACTACGCAGTATTTT
TRBD1	TRBV4-2	.	TRBJ1-6	CASTRQGAGNSPLHF	TGTGCCAGCACCAGACAGGGGGCAGGTAATTCACCCCTCCACTTT
TRBD2	TRBV7-9	few	TRBJ2-1	CASSLASSGYRNEQFF	TGTGCCAGCAGCTTAGCATCTAGCGGCTATAGGAATGAGCAGTTCTTC
TRBD1	TRBV7-2	many	TRBJ1-4	CASRLTGGGEKLFF	TGTGCCAGCAGGCTGACAGGGGGGGGCGAAAAACTGTTTTTT
.	TRBV4-1	few	TRBJ1-6	CASSGLSSYNSPLHF	TGCGCCAGCAGCGGTCTGAGCTCCTATAATTCACCCCTCCACTTT
TRBD1	TRBV19	many	TRBJ2-6	CASSMGQGFGANVLTF	TGTGCCAGTAGTATGGGACAGGGTTTTGGGGCCAACGTCCTGACTTTC
TRBD1	TRBV12-3/TRBV12-4	many	TRBJ1-3	CASSLARGTGESGNTIYF	TGTGCCAGCAGTTTAGCGAGGGGGACAGGCGAATCTGGAAACACCATATATTTT
TRBD1	TRBV7-8	.	TRBJ1-4	CASSRDRGRSTNEKLFF	TGTGCCAGCAGCCGGGACAGGGGGCGTTCAACTAATGAAAAACTGTTTTTT
TRBD2	TRBV27	many	TRBJ2-3	CASSSPELAGGANTQYF	TGTGCCAGCAGTTCCCCGGAACTAGCGGGGGGCGCAAATACGCAGTATTTT
.	TRBV11-2	many	TRBJ1-4	CASSFAGEKLFF	TGTGCCAGCAGCTTCGCCGGGGAAAAACTGTTTTTT